This TCR beta chain was sequenced for a study of blood T cell repertoires in COVID-19. Sequenced by immunoSEQ multiplex PCR; TCRdb stores in-frame clones only, minus some. The sample consists of just over 30,000 clones, approximately 88% of them appearing once. The TCR comes from a woman between 35 and 50 years old with active or convalescent COVID-19. Material for sequencing was peripheral blood.

CDR3: CASSLARDEQFF. The CDR3 DNA follows: TGTGCCAGCAGTTTGGCCCGGGATGAGCAGTTCTTC. The rearrangement uses TRBV12-3 or TRBV12-4 and TRBJ2-1; the D is unclear. V lost 3 bases and J lost 8, with 8 bases in between. This CDR3 has 12 amino acids.